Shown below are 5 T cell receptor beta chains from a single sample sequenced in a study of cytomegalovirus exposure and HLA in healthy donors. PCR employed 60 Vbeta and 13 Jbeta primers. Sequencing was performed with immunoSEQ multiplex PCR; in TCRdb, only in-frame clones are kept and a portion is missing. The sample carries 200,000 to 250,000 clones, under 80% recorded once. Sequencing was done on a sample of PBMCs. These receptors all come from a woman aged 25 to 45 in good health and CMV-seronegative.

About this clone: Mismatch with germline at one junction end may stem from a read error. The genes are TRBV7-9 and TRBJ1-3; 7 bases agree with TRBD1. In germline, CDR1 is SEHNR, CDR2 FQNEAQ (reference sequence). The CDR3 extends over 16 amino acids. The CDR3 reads CSSSLRQGYSGNTIYF. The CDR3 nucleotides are TGTTCCAGCAGCCTACGACAGGGTTACTCTGGAAACACCATATATTTT.

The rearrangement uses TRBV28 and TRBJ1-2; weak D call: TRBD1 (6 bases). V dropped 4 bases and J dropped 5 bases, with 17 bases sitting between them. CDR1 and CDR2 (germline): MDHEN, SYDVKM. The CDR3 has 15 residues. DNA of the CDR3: TGTGCCAGCAGTTCTATTCAGGGGCAGACATATGGCTACACCTTC. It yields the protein CASSSIQGQTYGYTF.

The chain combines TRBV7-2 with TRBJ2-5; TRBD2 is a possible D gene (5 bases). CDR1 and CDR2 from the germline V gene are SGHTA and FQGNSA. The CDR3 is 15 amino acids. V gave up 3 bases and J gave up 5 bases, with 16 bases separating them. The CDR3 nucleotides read TGTGCCAGCAGCTTTCTTGGCCGGGATGAGGAGACCCAGTACTTC. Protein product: CASSFLGRDEETQYF.

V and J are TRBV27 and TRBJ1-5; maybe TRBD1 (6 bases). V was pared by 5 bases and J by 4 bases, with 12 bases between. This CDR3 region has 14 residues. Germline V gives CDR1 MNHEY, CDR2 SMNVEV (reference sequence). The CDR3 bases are TGTGCCAGCAGTCTCGGGACAACTAATCAGCCCCAGCATTTT. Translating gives CASSLGTTNQPQHF.

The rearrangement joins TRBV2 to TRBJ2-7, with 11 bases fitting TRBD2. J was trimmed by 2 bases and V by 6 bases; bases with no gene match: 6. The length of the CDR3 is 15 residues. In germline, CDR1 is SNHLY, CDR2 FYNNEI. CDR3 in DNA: TGTGCCAGCAGCCGACTAGCGGGGCGCCCCTACGAGCAGTACTTC. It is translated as CASSRLAGRPYEQYF.